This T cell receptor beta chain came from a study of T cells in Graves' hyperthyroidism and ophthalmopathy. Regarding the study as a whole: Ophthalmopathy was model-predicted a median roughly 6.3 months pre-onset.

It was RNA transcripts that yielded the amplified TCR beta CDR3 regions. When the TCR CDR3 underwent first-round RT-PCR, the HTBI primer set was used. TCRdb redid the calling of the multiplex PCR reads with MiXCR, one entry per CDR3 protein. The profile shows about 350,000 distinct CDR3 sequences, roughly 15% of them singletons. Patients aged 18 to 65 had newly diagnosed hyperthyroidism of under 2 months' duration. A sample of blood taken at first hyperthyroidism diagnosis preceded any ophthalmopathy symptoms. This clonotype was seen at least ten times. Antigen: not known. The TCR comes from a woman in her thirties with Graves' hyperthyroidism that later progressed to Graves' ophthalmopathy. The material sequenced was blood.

CDR3 sequence: CASSDRSNQPQHF. The CDR3 nucleotides are TGCGCCAGCAGTGATAGAAGCAATCAGCCCCAGCATTTT. The chain carries TRBV10-2 and TRBJ1-5; D gene unclear. Germline V gives CDR1 WSHSY, CDR2 SAAADI. This CDR3 has 13 residues. The germline V and J ends were trimmed by 3 bases and 1 base, with 4 bases remaining between them.